A single sample is the source of the 27 T cell receptor beta chains below, sequenced in a study of shared clonotypes between healthy human individuals. Assay: immunoSEQ multiplex PCR; the TCRdb copy retains only in-frame clones and omits some. The sample lists hundreds of thousands of clones; around 96% were seen once. CD45RO-negative, CCR7-positively selected cells formed the naive CD8 fraction, excluding terminally differentiated effector memory CD45RA+ cells. The sequenced sample was naive CD8+ T cells sorted from blood. The origin of the receptors is a woman aged 30 to 39 in good health.

The chain is built from TRBV14 and TRBJ2-1, with TRBD1 identical over 7 bases. Germline CDR1 SGHDN, CDR2 FVKESK. This CDR3 region has 20 residues. The V and J ends lost 4 bases and 0 bases, in that order; junction bases with no gene match: 18. CDR3 in amino acids: CASSPRLGQILMSSYNEQFF. The CDR3 nucleotides are TGTGCCAGCAGCCCCCGCTTGGGACAGATACTAATGAGCTCCTACAATGAGCAGTTCTTC.

The gene calls are TRBV19 and TRBJ1-1; D gene unclear. Germline values: CDR1 LNHDA, CDR2 SQIVND (reference sequence). The V gene lost 5 bases and the J gene lost 5 bases, with 21 bases spanning the gap. The CDR3 is 16 residues long. CDR3 nucleotide sequence: TGTGCCAGTAGTCTACTTCTCACAACAACGGGGACTGAAGCTTTCTTT. Residues: CASSLLLTTTGTEAFF.

The chain has TRBV9 and TRBJ2-7; D is possibly TRBD2 (6 bases). This CDR3 is 13 amino acids long. Trimming removed 4 bases at V and 0 bases at J, with 8 bases between. Germline V gives CDR1 SGDLS, CDR2 YYNGEE. The CDR3 nucleotides are TGTGCCAGCAGCCGGGACTTCTCCTACGAGCAGTACTTC. Amino acid sequence: CASSRDFSYEQYF.

The rearrangement joins TRBV5-5 to TRBJ2-5; D remains unclear. The V end was cut by 1 base, the J end by 2 bases, with 12 bases between. The CDR3 has 15 amino acids. Germline assignment: CDR1 SGHKS and CDR2 YYEKEE (reference sequence). The CDR3 nucleotides are TGTGCCAGCAGCTTGAGGGCTTCGAGACAAGAGACCCAGTACTTC. It codes for CASSLRASRQETQYF.

This rearrangement joins TRBV2 to TRBJ2-1; D unclear. The CDR3 consists of 15 residues. CDR1 and CDR2 from the germline V gene are SNHLY and FYNNEI. V lost 0 bases and J lost 5, with 11 bases in between. The CDR3 loop is CASSEALLANNEQFF. The CDR3 nucleotides are TGTGCCAGCAGTGAAGCGCTTCTGGCTAACAATGAGCAGTTCTTC.

This clone was observed once. The rearrangement uses TRBV7-9 and TRBJ1-1; D not certain. The CDR3 has 13 amino acids. Trimming stripped 7 bases from V and 1 base from J, with 10 bases between. CDR1 is SEHNR, CDR2 FQNEAQ, per germline (reference sequence). The DNA of the CDR3 is TGTGCCAGCAACCTACTAAAGAACACTGAAGCTTTCTTT. The encoded protein is CASNLLKNTEAFF.

The chain has TRBV5-1 and TRBJ2-3; D ambiguous. Between the trimmed V and J ends, which lost 5 bases and 2 bases, there was a span of 15 bases. CDR1 and CDR2 (germline): SGHRS, YFSETQ. CDR3 size: 15 residues. The chain's CDR3 is CASRRDSLYTDTQYF. CDR3 nucleotides: TGCGCCAGCAGACGCGACTCTCTTTACACAGATACGCAGTATTTT.

The chain carries TRBV11-2 and TRBJ2-5; 7 bases map to TRBD2. The DNA end is a closer match to TRBJ2-7, so the J assignment may be wrong. The CDR3 runs 14 residues. Germline V lookup: CDR1 SGHAT, CDR2 FQNNGV. CDR3: CASSLGGTTYEQYF. CDR3 bases: TGTGCCAGCAGCTTAGGTGGGACTACCTACGAGCAGTACTTC.

The rearrangement links TRBV9 to TRBJ1-1; D is possibly TRBD1 (5 bases). Trimming removed 0 bases at V and 0 bases at J, with 12 bases between. The CDR3 extends over 16 amino acids. The V gene's germline CDR1 is SGDLS and CDR2 YYNGEE. CDR3 sequence (DNA): TGTGCCAGCAGCGTAGGGGGAGGGGATATGAACACTGAAGCTTTCTTT. Translation: CASSVGGGDMNTEAFF.

J is TRBJ2-7 and V is TRBV10-1, with D possibly matching TRBD2 (6 bases). Between the trimmed V and J ends, which lost 0 bases and 1 base, there was a span of 10 bases. This CDR3 comprises 15 residues. Germline V lookup: CDR1 WNHNN, CDR2 SYGVQD (reference sequence). The CDR3 region is CASSESGTGSYEQYF. CDR3 nucleotides: TGCGCCAGCAGTGAGTCGGGGACTGGATCCTACGAGCAGTACTTC.

The chain couples TRBV27 to TRBJ2-7; tentative D call: TRBD2 (6 bases). Germline-derived CDR1 and CDR2 are MNHEY and SMNVEV (reference sequence). V was pared by 2 bases and J by 0 bases, with 8 bases between. The CDR3 covers 14 residues. CDR3 protein: CASSLAGHSYEQYF. The CDR3 DNA is TGTGCCAGCAGTTTAGCGGGGCACTCCTACGAGCAGTACTTC.

The genes are TRBV19 and TRBJ1-1, with D maybe TRBD1 (6 bases). Germline V gene data show CDR1 as LNHDA and CDR2 as SQIVND (reference sequence). This CDR3 region has 12 residues. V lost 7 bases to trimming and J lost 8 bases, with 14 bases between them. The CDR3 region is CASTPPGQEAFF. The CDR3 bases are TGTGCCAGTACCCCGCCGGGACAAGAAGCTTTCTTT.

The rearrangement links TRBV5-1 to TRBJ2-7, with 7 nucleotides matching TRBD1. The CDR3 is made up of 14 amino acids. The germline gives CDR1 SGHRS, CDR2 YFSETQ. After removal of 5 bases from V and 4 bases from J, the junction contained 9 bases not matched to a gene. CDR3 loop: CASSFDTGAYEQYF. The DNA of the CDR3 is TGCGCCAGCAGTTTCGACACAGGGGCATACGAGCAGTACTTC. Full variable domain (rest looked up from reference TRBV5-1 and TRBJ2-7): KAGVTQTPRYLIKTRGQQVTLSCSPISGHRSVSWYQQTPGQGLQFLFEYFSETQRNKGNFPGRFSGRQFSNSRSEMNVSTLELGDSALYLCASSFDTGAYEQYFGPGTRLTVT.

This clone was seen a single time. The chain employs TRBV28 and TRBJ1-5; D gene uncertain. V was cut by 7 bases and J by 1 base, with 5 bases left in between. The CDR3 contains 12 residues. Germline lookup yields CDR1 MDHEN and CDR2 SYDVKM. The CDR3 sequence is CASMRSNQPQHF. Written as DNA, the CDR3 is TGTGCCAGCATGAGGAGCAATCAGCCCCAGCATTTT. Together with reference TRBV28 and TRBJ1-5, the CDR3 gives the full variable domain: DVKVTQSSRYLVKRTGEKVFLECVQDMDHENMFWYRQDPGLGLRLIYFSYDVKMKEKGDIPEGYSVSREKKERFSLILESASTNQTSMYLCASMRSNQPQHFGDGTRLSIL.

The chain has TRBV9 and TRBJ1-1; TRBD1 aligns across 10 bases. The V gene end was trimmed by 0 bases and the J gene end by 7 bases; junction bases not matched to a gene: 3. The CDR3 is 14 residues long. Per the germline V gene, CDR1 is SGDLS and CDR2 is YYNGEE. CDR3 protein: CASSVGQGAIEAFF. In DNA, the CDR3 is TGTGCCAGCAGCGTAGGACAGGGGGCAATTGAAGCTTTCTTT. The full variable domain, completed using reference TRBV9 and TRBJ1-1, is DSGVTQTPKHLITATGQRVTLRCSPRSGDLSVYWYQQSLDQGLQFLIQYYNGEERAKGNILERFSAQQFPDLHSELNLSSLELGDSALYFCASSVGQGAIEAFFGQGTRLTVV.

The J gene is TRBJ2-7, the V gene TRBV13; D remains unclear. Trimming cost V 0 bases and J 3 bases, with 9 bases left between them. The germline gives CDR1 PRHDT, CDR2 FYEKMQ (reference sequence). The CDR3 has 14 residues. Written as DNA, the CDR3 is TGTGCCAGCAGCTTAGGCGGTTCTTACTACGAGCAGTACTTC. This codes for CASSLGGSYYEQYF. Looking up the rest from reference TRBV13 and TRBJ2-7 gives the full variable domain: AAGVIQSPRHLIKEKRETATLKCYPIPRHDTVYWYQQGPGQDPQFLISFYEKMQSDKGSIPDRFSAQQFSDYHSELNMSSLELGDSALYFCASSLGGSYYEQYFGPGTRLTVT.

The chain is built from TRBV30 and TRBJ2-3, with TRBD2 matching over 9 bases. V lost 0 bases, J lost 1 base, and 8 bases stayed unmatched. Germline V gene data show CDR1 as GTSNPN and CDR2 as SVGIG (reference sequence). This CDR3 contains 17 residues. The CDR3 is CAWSVPWREGGTDTQYF. CDR3 bases: TGTGCCTGGAGTGTACCCTGGCGGGAGGGGGGCACAGATACGCAGTATTTT.

The chain joins TRBV7-2 to TRBJ2-2, with D possibly matching TRBD1 (6 bases). The CDR3 extends over 16 amino acids. From germline, CDR1 is SGHTA and CDR2 FQGNSA. V was pared by 1 base and J by 0 bases, with 9 bases between. For the CDR3, the DNA is TGTGCCAGCAGCTTAGGGCAGGGGCCGAACACCGGGGAGCTGTTTTTT. Amino acids: CASSLGQGPNTGELFF. Filled out from reference TRBV7-2 and TRBJ2-2, the complete variable domain reads GAGVSQSPSNKVTEKGKDVELRCDPISGHTALYWYRQSLGQGLEFLIYFQGNSAPDKSGLPSDRFSAERTGGSVSTLTIQRTQQEDSAVYLCASSLGQGPNTGELFFGEGSRLTVL.

Concerning this clone itself: The identical CDR3 is also encoded by other nucleotide sequences in the sample. The chain combines TRBV27 with TRBJ2-2, with D maybe TRBD2 (6 bases). The germline CDR1 and CDR2 sequences are MNHEY and SMNVEV (reference sequence). This CDR3 is built from 13 residues. The V end lost 3 bases, the J end lost 4 bases, and 6 bases lay between the germline ends. CDR3 in DNA: TGTGCCAGCAGTTTGGGAGGCACCGGGGAGCTGTTTTTT. This gives the protein CASSLGGTGELFF.

The chain has TRBV27 and TRBJ2-7; 9 bases map to TRBD1. Unmatched junction bases numbered 9, after V lost 5 bases and J lost 7 bases. CDR3 size: 14 residues. Germline CDR1 reads MNHEY; CDR2 reads SMNVEV (reference sequence). CDR3 sequence: CASSTIQGAGEQYF. In DNA form, the CDR3 reads TGTGCCAGCAGTACGATACAGGGGGCAGGGGAGCAGTACTTC.

V and J are TRBV7-9 and TRBJ1-3, with TRBD1 matching 10 bases. Germline-derived CDR1 and CDR2 are SEHNR and FQNEAQ (reference sequence). J was trimmed by 3 bases and V by 5 bases; bases with no gene match: 7. The CDR3 consists of 16 residues. The CDR3 protein is CASSAGTGAGGNTIYF. The CDR3, as DNA: TGTGCCAGCAGCGCCGGGACAGGGGCTGGTGGAAACACCATATATTTT. Full variable domain (missing parts from reference TRBV7-9 and TRBJ1-3): DTGVSQNPRHKITKRGQNVTFRCDPISEHNRLYWYRQTLGQGPEFLTYFQNEAQLEKSRLLSDRFSAERPKGSFSTLEIQRTEQGDSAMYLCASSAGTGAGGNTIYFGEGSWLTVV.

In DNA, the CDR3 is TGTGCCAGCGAACTGGGGGGAGGCTCCTACGAGCAGTACTTC. Residues: CASELGGGSYEQYF. The V call is TRBV6-1, the J call TRBJ2-7, with TRBD2 as a possible D gene (6 bases). The CDR3 covers 14 residues. CDR1 is MNHNS and CDR2 is SASEGT in the germline V gene. V was clipped by 8 bases and J by 0 bases, with 14 bases between them.

The J gene is TRBJ2-7, the V gene TRBV21-1. TRBV21-1 corresponds to a pseudogene. The CDR3 is 14 residues long. The CDR3 spells CASSVRDGTYEQYF. The CDR3 bases are TGTGCCAGCAGCGTCCGGGACGGGACCTACGAGCAGTACTTC.

Points on this clone: At the DNA level, this CDR3 is encoded by other sequences in the same sample as well. The rearrangement uses TRBV5-4 and TRBJ2-1; D is unclear. The CDR3 is 11 residues long. V dropped 3 bases and J dropped 9 bases, with 7 bases sitting between them. Germline CDR1 reads SGHNT; CDR2 reads YYREEE (reference sequence). The CDR3 DNA reads TGTGCCAGCAGCTCCGTCGGTGAGCAGTTCTTC. The encoded protein is CASSSVGEQFF.

The sample holds one count of this clone. The chain links TRBV27 to TRBJ2-1; D is perhaps TRBD1 (6 bases). Germline V lookup: CDR1 MNHEY, CDR2 SMNVEV (reference sequence). With 3 bases removed from V and 9 bases from J, the gap between germline ends came to 15 bases. This CDR3 region has 14 residues. CDR3 in amino acids: CASSFVGARIEQFF. CDR3 DNA sequence: TGTGCCAGCAGTTTCGTGGGGGCGCGTATTGAGCAGTTCTTC.

Of note for this clone: Other DNA sequences in this specimen translate into the identical CDR3. The chain combines TRBV5-1 with TRBJ1-1, with a tentative D call TRBD1 (6 bases). V gave up 5 bases and J gave up 0 bases, with 11 bases separating them. Germline CDR1 and CDR2: SGHRS and YFSETQ. The CDR3 runs to 14 residues. In nucleotides, the CDR3 is TGCGCCAGCAGTTGGACAGACATGAACACTGAAGCTTTCTTT. Its translation: CASSWTDMNTEAFF.

This clone appeared a single time. The chain carries TRBV27 and TRBJ2-5; 8 bases are a match to TRBD2. Gene TRBJ2-7 matches the end of the DNA better, so the J call may be wrong. Germline V gene lookup returns CDR1 MNHEY and CDR2 SMNVEV (reference sequence). The CDR3 has 15 amino acids. The CDR3 sequence is CASSFSGTSSYEQYF. The DNA of the CDR3 is TGTGCCAGCAGTTTCTCCGGGACTAGTTCCTACGAGCAGTACTTC.